This T cell receptor (beta chain) was sequenced during a study of T cell repertoires in cytomegalovirus infection. Study-level information: Alongside well-studied HLA-B-restricted CMV epitopes, recently identified HLA-C-restricted CMV epitopes were also used. Signatures in public TCR beta sequences pointed to both CMV infection and matching HLA type.

Regarding this clonotype: Antigen: not known.

Study outcomes and limitations: Frequencies of public TCR beta families were cumulated, and this identified carriers of CMV plus the relevant HLA. The ex vivo response showed dominance by HLA-C-restricted CMV-specific TCR beta clonotypes.

TCRdb processed the reads anew with MiXCR; each CDR3 protein has one entry. The sample holds 310,000 or so distinct CDR3 sequences, approximately 25% seen once. The V gene's germline CDR1 is LNHDA and CDR2 SQIVND (reference sequence). The CDR3 is made up of 13 amino acids. The ends were cut back, 6 bases at V and 0 bases at J, with 7 bases in the middle. The source is a human donor in good health (CMV status not recorded). Some clones in this sample may be carry-over from other donors' samples. The chain is built from TRBV19 and TRBJ2-3, with D unclear. The input for sequencing was cultured PBMCs, taken from culture after CMV antigen stimulation. CDR3 nucleotide sequence: TGTGCCAGTAGGCCAGCCAGCACAGATACGCAGTATTTT. Its protein product is CASRPASTDTQYF.